This TCR beta chain comes out of a study of OX40 agonist ivuxolimab in advanced cancers. For the study at large: Recorded diagnoses for dose-escalation patients were hepatocellular carcinoma, melanoma, renal cell or head and neck cancer. The study reported partial responses in three patients: one hepatocellular carcinoma, two cutaneous melanoma.

Using immunoSEQ multiplex PCR, the repertoire was profiled, and TCRdb retains in-frame clones only, with some absent. The top ten hold 0.8% to 1% of the sample, which has around 80,000 clones, around 83% seen once. Germline-derived CDR1 and CDR2 are LNHDA and SQIVND (reference sequence). This CDR3 is built from 15 residues. Trimming shortened V by 3 bases and J by 0 bases, and 11 bases separated the two germline ends. This clone was seen a few times. V gene TRBV19 combines with J gene TRBJ2-5; no firm D call. The receptor comes from an adult with an advanced solid tumor such as melanoma, head and neck, liver or kidney cancer. The material sequenced was CD4+ or CD8+ T cells sorted from blood, taken in a trial of the OX40 agonist ivuxolimab. CDR3 DNA sequence: TGTGCCAGTAGTATTGGTGTCGGTGACCAAGAGACCCAGTACTTC. It specifies CASSIGVGDQETQYF.